These 24 T cell receptor beta chains were sequenced from one sample in a study of blood T cell repertoires in COVID-19. Sequencing used immunoSEQ multiplex PCR; TCRdb keeps in-frame clones, though not all of them. The sample consists of around 250,000 clones, just under 85% of them appearing once. The sequenced material came from peripheral blood. The source of these receptors is a woman older than 75 with acute or convalescent COVID-19.

The chain joins TRBV6-2 or TRBV6-3 to TRBJ1-4; possible D gene TRBD1, 6 bases. The CDR3 extends over 15 amino acids. Germline assignment: CDR1 MNHEY and CDR2 SVGEGT. Trimming took 2 bases from V and 2 from J, leaving 9 bases between them. In DNA form, the CDR3 reads TGTGCCAGCAGTTACGGGACACCCACTAATGAAAAACTGTTTTTT. As protein: CASSYGTPTNEKLFF.

The genes are TRBV7-9 and TRBJ2-3; TRBD1 matches 9 bases. V lost 5 bases to trimming and J lost 4 bases; unmatched junction nucleotides: 10. Germline assignment: CDR1 SEHNR and CDR2 FQNEAQ (reference sequence). The CDR3 extends over 16 amino acids. The CDR3 is CASSPGGQGKADTQYF. DNA for the CDR3: TGTGCCAGCAGCCCCGGGGGACAGGGAAAAGCAGATACGCAGTATTTT.

This sequence joins TRBV5-1 and TRBJ1-1, with 8 bases that match TRBD1. CDR1 is SGHRS and CDR2 is YFSETQ in the germline V gene. V shed 4 bases and J 0 bases; nucleotides not matched to a gene: 11. The CDR3 length is 17 residues. The CDR3 DNA sequence: TGCGCCAGCAGCCCGCGGCCGATGGGACAGGTGAACACTGAAGCTTTCTTT. It translates to CASSPRPMGQVNTEAFF.

The rearrangement links TRBV30 to TRBJ1-3; TRBD1 aligns across 7 bases. The CDR3 runs to 15 residues. Germline trimming cut 0 bases from V and 3 bases from J; bases unmatched to any gene: 5. The germline V gene has CDR1 GTSNPN and CDR2 SVGIG (reference sequence). CDR3 loop: CAWSVLQGSGNTIYF. CDR3 DNA sequence: TGTGCCTGGAGTGTATTACAGGGGAGTGGAAACACCATATATTTT.

The rearrangement links TRBV3-1 (or the pseudogene TRBV3-2) to TRBJ2-3; the match to TRBD1 covers 7 bases. Germline lookup yields CDR1 LGHDT and CDR2 YNNKEL (reference sequence). This CDR3 comprises 14 residues. V trimming: 4 bases; J trimming: 5 bases; junction bases outside the gene matches: 6. The CDR3 region is CASSRDRAGDTQYF. DNA for the CDR3: TGTGCCAGCAGCCGAGACAGGGCCGGAGATACGCAGTATTTT.

In this sample, this clone turned up once. The chain carries TRBV18 and TRBJ2-4; TRBD2 might be the D (6 bases). The germline gives CDR1 KGHSH, CDR2 LQKENI. This CDR3 is 19 amino acids long. Deletions cut 0 bases from V and 0 bases from J, with 18 bases between. The CDR3 region has the DNA TGTGCCAGCTCACCACCGAGTACCGGGGGTGCTTTAGCCAAAAACATTCAGTACTTC. Encoded protein: CASSPPSTGGALAKNIQYF.

This chain links TRBV9 with TRBJ1-6, with D perhaps matching TRBD1 (5 bases). The CDR3 covers 14 residues. V lost 3 bases, J lost 6 bases, and 10 bases lay in between. CDR1 SGDLS and CDR2 YYNGEE come from the germline V gene. This CDR3 is CASSATGVNSPLHF. As DNA, the CDR3 is TGTGCCAGCAGCGCTACGGGGGTTAATTCACCCCTCCACTTT.

This chain links TRBV27 with TRBJ1-1; a weak D match, TRBD1 (6 bases). V lost 1 base and J lost 1, with 19 bases in between. The germline CDR1 and CDR2 sequences are MNHEY and SMNVEV (reference sequence). This CDR3 has 18 residues. The CDR3, as DNA: TGTGCCAGCAGTTTATATGGCCGAGGGGGGGGAAGGAACACTGAAGCTTTCTTT. This translates into CASSLYGRGGGRNTEAFF.

CDR3 nucleotide sequence: TGTGCCAGCGGCGGAGAAAATAATTCACCCCTCCACTTT. It is translated as CASGGENNSPLHF. The chain joins TRBV6-5 to TRBJ1-6; D is uncertain. The CDR3 totals 13 residues. The germline V and J ends were trimmed by 8 bases and 5 bases, with 10 bases remaining between them. The germline CDR1 and CDR2 sequences are MNHEY and SVGAGI.

This chain uses TRBV7-8 with TRBJ1-1; 11 bases line up with TRBD1. CDR1 SGHVS and CDR2 FQNEAQ come from the germline V gene. The CDR3 contains 15 residues. J lost 4 bases, V lost 4 bases, and 5 bases had no gene match. This CDR3 is CASSYGQGATTEAFF. For the CDR3, the DNA is TGTGCCAGCAGCTACGGACAGGGGGCGACCACTGAAGCTTTCTTT.

The chain recombines TRBV20-1 with TRBJ1-2; D gene ambiguous. The germline V gene has CDR1 DFQATT and CDR2 SNEGSKA (reference sequence). This CDR3 is 10 amino acids long. The V end lost 4 bases, the J end lost 3 bases, and 3 bases lay between the germline ends. The CDR3 loop reads CSATDYGYTF. The CDR3 DNA is TGCAGTGCTACCGACTATGGCTACACCTTC.

V is TRBV7-2 and J is TRBJ2-1; the match to TRBD2 covers 9 bases. The V gene's germline CDR1 is SGHTA and CDR2 FQGNSA. The CDR3 consists of 15 residues. With 6 bases clipped from V and 2 bases from J, the junction kept 5 bases outside the gene matches. In DNA form, the CDR3 reads TGTGCCAGCAGGGGCGGGAGGGGGCCCTACAATGAGCAGTTCTTC. Protein product: CASRGGRGPYNEQFF.

The chain uses TRBV28 and TRBJ1-5; 10 bases are shared with TRBD1. The CDR3 is made up of 15 amino acids. J gave up 5 bases and V 5 bases, and 6 bases lay outside the gene matches. The germline V gene has CDR1 MDHEN and CDR2 SYDVKM. The CDR3: CASSHAGTGDQPQHF. DNA of the CDR3: TGTGCCAGCAGTCACGCCGGGACAGGGGATCAGCCCCAGCATTTT. Complete variable domain (other parts from reference TRBV28 and TRBJ1-5): DVKVTQSSRYLVKRTGEKVFLECVQDMDHENMFWYRQDPGLGLRLIYFSYDVKMKEKGDIPEGYSVSREKKERFSLILESASTNQTSMYLCASSHAGTGDQPQHFGDGTRLSIL.

The V gene is TRBV28, the J gene TRBJ1-2; TRBD1 aligns across 11 bases. Looked up from germline, CDR1 is MDHEN and CDR2 is SYDVKM. This CDR3 spans 16 amino acids. J gave up 4 bases and V 5 bases, and 9 bases lay outside the gene matches. The CDR3 is CASSPTGTGGSYGYTF. The CDR3 nucleotides read TGTGCCAGCAGTCCAACCGGGACAGGGGGAAGCTATGGCTACACCTTC.

The rearrangement links TRBV7-9 to TRBJ2-5; D is perhaps TRBD1 (6 bases). V lost 7 bases, J lost 4 bases, and 19 bases lay in between. The CDR3 covers 15 residues. Germline V CDR1 and CDR2: SEHNR, FQNEAQ (reference sequence). CDR3 in DNA: TGTGCCAGCAACTTGGACAGCCTCCCTGGAGAGACCCAGTACTTC. Protein product: CASNLDSLPGETQYF.

This sequence joins TRBV7-7 and TRBJ2-5, with D perhaps matching TRBD1 (6 bases). The CDR3 length is 13 residues. The germline gives CDR1 SSHAT, CDR2 FNYEAQ (reference sequence). The V end was cut by 5 bases, the J end by 3 bases, with 10 bases between. CDR3 DNA: TGTGCCAGCAGCCTGAAGGGGGAAGAGACCCAGTACTTC. Its protein product is CASSLKGEETQYF.

The chain has TRBV19 and TRBJ1-2, with TRBD1 matching over 8 bases. After removal of 6 bases from V and 8 bases from J, the junction contained 2 bases not matched to a gene. Germline V gives CDR1 LNHDA, CDR2 SQIVND (reference sequence). The CDR3 has 11 residues. CDR3 sequence: CASRDRVGYTF. CDR3 DNA sequence: TGTGCCAGTAGGGACAGGGTCGGCTACACCTTC.

The gene calls are TRBV5-4 and TRBJ2-7; D call uncertain. The CDR3 has 13 amino acids. Per the germline V gene, CDR1 is SGHNT and CDR2 is YYREEE (reference sequence). The V gene lost 0 bases and the J gene lost 4 bases, with 8 bases spanning the gap. The CDR3 nucleotides are TGTGCCAGCAGCTTGGCCGGTATTTACGAGCAGTACTTC. This gives the protein CASSLAGIYEQYF.

This clone was observed a single time. The CDR3 sequence is CASSLGGGAGNTIYF. The CDR3 DNA is TGTGCCAGCAGTTTAGGAGGGGGCGCTGGAAACACCATATATTTT. The rearrangement joins TRBV28 to TRBJ1-3; TRBD1 aligns across 7 bases. CDR3 size: 15 residues. CDR1 MDHEN and CDR2 SYDVKM come from the germline V gene. J lost 2 bases, V lost 2 bases, and 3 bases had no gene match. The entire variable domain, with the rest obtained from reference TRBV28 and TRBJ1-3, is as follows: DVKVTQSSRYLVKRTGEKVFLECVQDMDHENMFWYRQDPGLGLRLIYFSYDVKMKEKGDIPEGYSVSREKKERFSLILESASTNQTSMYLCASSLGGGAGNTIYFGEGSWLTVV.

The rearrangement uses TRBV11-3 and TRBJ2-1; D is perhaps TRBD2 (6 bases). Trimming shortened V by 5 bases and J by 7 bases, and 12 bases separated the two germline ends. The CDR3 consists of 13 residues. CDR1 and CDR2 (germline): SGHNT, YENEEA. The CDR3 region is CASSLGTSNEQFF. CDR3 DNA sequence: TGTGCCAGCAGCCTGGGGACTTCAAATGAGCAGTTCTTC.

This chain links TRBV7-9 with TRBJ1-1; D not certain. V was pared by 2 bases and J by 0 bases, with 13 bases between. There are 16 residues in the CDR3. Germline V CDR1 and CDR2: SEHNR, FQNEAQ (reference sequence). CDR3 sequence (DNA): TGTGCCAGCAGCTTACCGGAGACTGTTATGAACACTGAAGCTTTCTTT. Translated, it gives CASSLPETVMNTEAFF.

This clone occurred a few times. This chain connects TRBV28 to TRBJ2-2; 9 bases map to TRBD1. V lost 6 bases, J lost 4 bases, and 6 bases stayed unmatched. The CDR3 has 15 residues. Germline V lookup: CDR1 MDHEN, CDR2 SYDVKM. CDR3 nucleotides: TGTGCCAGCAGAAGGGACAGGGATGTCACCGGGGAGCTGTTTTTT. Translation: CASRRDRDVTGELFF. The variable domain in full, with the rest retrieved from reference TRBV28 and TRBJ2-2, is DVKVTQSSRYLVKRTGEKVFLECVQDMDHENMFWYRQDPGLGLRLIYFSYDVKMKEKGDIPEGYSVSREKKERFSLILESASTNQTSMYLCASRRDRDVTGELFFGEGSRLTVL.

This sequence joins TRBV28 and TRBJ1-5, with 10 bases aligning to TRBD1. Germline V CDR1 and CDR2: MDHEN, SYDVKM. The CDR3 totals 16 residues. The V and J ends lost 4 bases and 6 bases, in that order; junction bases with no gene match: 9. CDR3 in amino acids: CASSSPRQGASQPQHF. CDR3 sequence (DNA): TGTGCCAGCAGTTCCCCCCGACAGGGGGCTAGTCAGCCCCAGCATTTT.

The V gene is TRBV7-2, the J gene TRBJ1-5, with a possible D match to TRBD1 (6 bases). The CDR3 runs to 13 residues. The V end lost 5 bases, the J end lost 4 bases, and 9 bases lay between the germline ends. The germline CDR1 and CDR2 sequences are SGHTA and FQGNSA. The CDR3, as DNA: TGTGCCAGCAGCCAGGACAGAAATCAGCCCCAGCATTTT. As protein: CASSQDRNQPQHF.